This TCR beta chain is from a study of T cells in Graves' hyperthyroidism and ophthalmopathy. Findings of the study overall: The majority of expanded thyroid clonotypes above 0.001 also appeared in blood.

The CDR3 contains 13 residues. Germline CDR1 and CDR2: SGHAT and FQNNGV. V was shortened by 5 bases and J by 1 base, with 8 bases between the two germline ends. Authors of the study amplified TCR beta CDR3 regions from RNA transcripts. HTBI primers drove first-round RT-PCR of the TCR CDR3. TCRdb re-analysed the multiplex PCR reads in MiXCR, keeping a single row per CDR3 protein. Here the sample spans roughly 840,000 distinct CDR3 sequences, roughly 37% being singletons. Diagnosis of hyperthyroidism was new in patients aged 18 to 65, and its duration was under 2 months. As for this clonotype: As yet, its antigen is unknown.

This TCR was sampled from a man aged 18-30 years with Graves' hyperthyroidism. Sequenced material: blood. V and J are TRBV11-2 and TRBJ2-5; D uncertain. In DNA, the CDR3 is TGTGCCAGCAGCGGGCACGGCCAAGAGACCCAGTACTTC. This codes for CASSGHGQETQYF.